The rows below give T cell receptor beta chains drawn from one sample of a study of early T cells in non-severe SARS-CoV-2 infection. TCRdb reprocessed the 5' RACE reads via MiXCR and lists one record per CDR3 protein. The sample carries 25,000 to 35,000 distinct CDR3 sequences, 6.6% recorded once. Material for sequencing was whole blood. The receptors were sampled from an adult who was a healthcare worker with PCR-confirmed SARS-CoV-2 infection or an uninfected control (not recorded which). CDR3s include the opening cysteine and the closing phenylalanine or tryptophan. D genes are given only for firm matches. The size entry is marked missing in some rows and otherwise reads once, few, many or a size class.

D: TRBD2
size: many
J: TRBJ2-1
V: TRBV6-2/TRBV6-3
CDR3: CASRSGRGDNEQFF
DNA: TGTGCCAGCAGGAGCGGGAGGGGAGACAATGAGCAGTTCTTC

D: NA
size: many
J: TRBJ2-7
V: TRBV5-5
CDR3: CASSPGVHEQYF
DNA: TGTGCCAGCAGCCCCGGCGTCCACGAGCAGTACTTC

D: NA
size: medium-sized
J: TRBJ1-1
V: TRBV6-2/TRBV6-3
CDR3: CASSYSGGSTEAFF
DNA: TGTGCCAGCAGTTACTCCGGAGGATCGACTGAAGCTTTCTTT

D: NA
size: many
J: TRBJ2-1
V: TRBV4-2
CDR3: CASSQDMERQSYNEQFF
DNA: TGTGCCAGCAGCCAAGATATGGAGCGCCAGTCCTACAATGAGCAGTTCTTC

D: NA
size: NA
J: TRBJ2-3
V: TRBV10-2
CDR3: CATWGSVGTDTQYF
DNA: TGCGCCACCTGGGGCAGTGTCGGCACAGATACGCAGTATTTT

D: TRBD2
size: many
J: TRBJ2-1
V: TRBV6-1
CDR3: CASNPTSGSYNEQFF
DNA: TGTGCCAGCAACCCGACTAGCGGATCCTACAATGAGCAGTTCTTC

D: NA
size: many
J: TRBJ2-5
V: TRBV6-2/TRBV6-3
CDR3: CASSDRSQGTQYF
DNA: TGTGCCAGCAGTGATCGGTCGCAAGGGACCCAGTACTTC

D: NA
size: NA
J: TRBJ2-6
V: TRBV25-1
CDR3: CASSVSGANVLTF
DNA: TGTGCCAGCAGTGTTTCTGGGGCCAACGTCCTGACTTTC

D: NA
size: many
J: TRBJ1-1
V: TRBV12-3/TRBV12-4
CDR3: CASSLALRNTEAFF
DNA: TGTGCCAGCAGTTTGGCGCTTCGGAACACTGAAGCTTTCTTT

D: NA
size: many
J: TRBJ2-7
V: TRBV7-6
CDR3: CASSPLETYEQYF
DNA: TGTGCCAGCAGCCCCCTGGAGACATACGAGCAGTACTTC

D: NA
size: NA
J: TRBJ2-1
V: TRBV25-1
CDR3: CASSEADWGNEQFF
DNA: TGTGCCAGCAGTGAAGCGGACTGGGGGAATGAGCAGTTCTTC

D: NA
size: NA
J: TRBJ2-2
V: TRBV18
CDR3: CASSPDSPRNTGELFF
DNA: TGTGCCAGCTCTCCGGACAGCCCTCGGAACACCGGGGAGCTGTTTTTT

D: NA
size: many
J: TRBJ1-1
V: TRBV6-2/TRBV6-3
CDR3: CASSYSTGREAFF
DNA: TGTGCCAGCAGTTACTCGACAGGCCGTGAAGCTTTCTTT

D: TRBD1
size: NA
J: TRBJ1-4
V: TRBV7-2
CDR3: CASRIGTGSREKLFF
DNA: TGTGCCAGCAGAATCGGGACAGGGTCCCGGGAAAAACTGTTTTTT

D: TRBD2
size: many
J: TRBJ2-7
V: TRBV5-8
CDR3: CASSPQLADTFNEQYF
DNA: TGTGCCAGCAGCCCCCAACTAGCGGACACCTTTAACGAGCAGTACTTC

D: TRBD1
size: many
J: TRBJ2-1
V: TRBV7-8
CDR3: CASSARDSLIYNEQFF
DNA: TGTGCCAGCAGCGCCCGGGACAGTCTTATTTACAATGAGCAGTTCTTC

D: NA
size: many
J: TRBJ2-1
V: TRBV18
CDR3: CASSPGAHNEQFF
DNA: TGTGCCAGCTCACCAGGGGCCCACAATGAGCAGTTCTTC

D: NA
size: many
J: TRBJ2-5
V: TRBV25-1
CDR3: CASSEYNREGETQYF
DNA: TGTGCCAGCAGTGAATATAACAGGGAGGGAGAGACCCAGTACTTC

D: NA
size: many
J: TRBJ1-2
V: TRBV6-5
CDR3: CASRALANYGYTF
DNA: TGTGCCAGCCGGGCACTAGCTAACTATGGCTACACCTTC

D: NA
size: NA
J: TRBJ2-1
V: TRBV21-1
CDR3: CASRSTGDLHEQFF
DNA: TGTGCCAGCAGGTCGACAGGGGACCTCCACGAGCAGTTCTTC

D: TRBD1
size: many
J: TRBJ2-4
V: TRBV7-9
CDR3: CASSRLLGTGLNIQYF
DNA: TGTGCCAGCAGCCGCCTTCTGGGGACAGGGTTAAACATTCAGTACTTC

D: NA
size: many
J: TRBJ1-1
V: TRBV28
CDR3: CASSPPGLGTEAFF
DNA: TGTGCCAGCAGTCCTCCAGGGTTAGGCACTGAAGCTTTCTTT

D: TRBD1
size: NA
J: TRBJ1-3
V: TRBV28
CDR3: CASSLVGQGNTIYF
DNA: TGTGCCAGCAGTTTAGTGGGACAGGGAAACACCATATATTTT

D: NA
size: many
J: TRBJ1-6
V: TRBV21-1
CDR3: CASSKERRGQHISSYNSPLHF
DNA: TGTGCCAGCAGCAAAGAGCGAAGAGGACAGCACATAAGCTCCTATAATTCACCCCTCCATTTT

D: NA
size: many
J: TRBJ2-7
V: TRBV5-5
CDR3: CASSLEWALDPYEQYF
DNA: TGTGCCAGCAGCCTCGAGTGGGCCCTCGATCCCTACGAGCAGTACTTC

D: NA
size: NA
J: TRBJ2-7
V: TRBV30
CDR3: CAWSGAGVGEQYF
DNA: TGTGCCTGGAGTGGGGCAGGGGTGGGCGAGCAGTACTTC

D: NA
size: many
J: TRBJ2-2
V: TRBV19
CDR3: CASSIGTANTGELFF
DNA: TGTGCCAGTAGTATCGGGACGGCGAACACCGGGGAGCTGTTTTTT

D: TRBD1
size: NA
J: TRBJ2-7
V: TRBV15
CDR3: CATSLDRGRSYEQYF
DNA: TGTGCCACCAGCTTAGACAGGGGGCGATCCTACGAGCAGTACTTC

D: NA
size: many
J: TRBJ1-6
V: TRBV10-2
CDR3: CASSPDRNSPLHF
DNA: TGCGCCAGCAGCCCCGACAGAAATTCACCCCTCCACTTT

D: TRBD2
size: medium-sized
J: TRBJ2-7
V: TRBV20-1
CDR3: CSARDGAGGNSYEQYF
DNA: TGCAGTGCTAGAGATGGGGCGGGAGGGAACTCCTACGAGCAGTACTTC